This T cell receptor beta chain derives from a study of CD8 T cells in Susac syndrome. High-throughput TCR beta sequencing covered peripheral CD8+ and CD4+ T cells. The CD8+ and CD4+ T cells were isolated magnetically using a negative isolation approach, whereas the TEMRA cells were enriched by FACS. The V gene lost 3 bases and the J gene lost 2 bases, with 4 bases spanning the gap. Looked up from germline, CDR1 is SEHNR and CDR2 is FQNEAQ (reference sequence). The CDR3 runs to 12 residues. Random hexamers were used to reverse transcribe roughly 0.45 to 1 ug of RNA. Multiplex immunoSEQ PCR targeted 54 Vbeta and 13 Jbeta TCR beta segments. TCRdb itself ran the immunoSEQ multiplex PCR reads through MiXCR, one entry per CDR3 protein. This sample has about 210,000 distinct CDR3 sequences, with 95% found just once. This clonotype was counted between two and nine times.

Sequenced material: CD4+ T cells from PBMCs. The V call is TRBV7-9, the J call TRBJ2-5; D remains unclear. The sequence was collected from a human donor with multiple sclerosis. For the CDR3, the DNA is TGTGCCAGCAGCTTGACTCAAGAGACCCAGTACTTC. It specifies CASSLTQETQYF.